These 5 T cell receptor beta chains were all obtained from the same sample, sequenced in a study of beta chain features in type 1 diabetes. What was sequenced were expressed TCRB transcripts, since all of the isolated RNA had been reverse transcribed. Method: immunoSEQ multiplex PCR; TCRdb's copy keeps in-frame clones and lacks some. The data hold roughly 500,000 clones, with about 10% observed a single time. The sequencing sample was made of naive CD4+ T cells from blood. The source is a woman aged 18-30 years in good health.

J is TRBJ2-3 and V is TRBV5-4, with 9 bases identical to TRBD2. There are 16 residues in the CDR3. Germline V gene sequence: CDR1 SGHNT, CDR2 YYREEE (reference sequence). With V trimmed by 6 bases and J by 0 bases, 8 bases remained unmatched. The CDR3 bases are TGTGCCAGCACCCTTGCTAGCGGGGCTAGCACAGATACGCAGTATTTT. This encodes CASTLASGASTDTQYF.

This clone was observed a handful of times. This chain connects TRBV7-8 to TRBJ2-1; D call uncertain. Germline values: CDR1 SGHVS, CDR2 FQNEAQ. The germline V and J ends were trimmed by 7 bases and 10 bases, with 11 bases remaining between them. This CDR3 has 11 residues. CDR3 nucleotide sequence: TGTGCCAGCAACATCCTCCGGGAGCAGTTCTTC. This codes for CASNILREQFF.

The V call is TRBV7-2, the J call TRBJ1-2; a possible D gene is TRBD1 (5 bases). Looked up from germline, CDR1 is SGHTA and CDR2 is FQGNSA. The V and J ends lost 1 base and 4 bases respectively, with 13 bases between them. The CDR3 length is 15 residues. Written as DNA, the CDR3 is TGTGCCAGCAGCTTAGGGCAGGGTAGACTCTATGGCTACACCTTC. This sequence encodes CASSLGQGRLYGYTF.

The chain is built from TRBV7-3 and TRBJ2-3; D remains unclear. This CDR3 comprises 13 residues. Trimming shortened V by 4 bases and J by 4 bases, and 9 bases separated the two germline ends. Germline CDR1 SGHTA, CDR2 FQGTGA. The DNA for the CDR3 is TGTGCCAGCAGCTCCAACATGGCAGATACGCAGTATTTT. Protein: CASSSNMADTQYF. Full variable domain (rest looked up from reference TRBV7-3 and TRBJ2-3): GAGVSQTPSNKVTEKGKYVELRCDPISGHTALYWYRQSLGQGPEFLIYFQGTGAADDSGLPNDRFFAVRPEGSVSTLKIQRTERGDSAVYLCASSSNMADTQYFGPGTRLTVL.

This clone was counted only a few times. This rearrangement joins TRBV20-1 to TRBJ2-1, with D uncertain. There are 11 residues in the CDR3. Germline V gene sequence: CDR1 DFQATT, CDR2 SNEGSKA (reference sequence). Trimming removed 5 bases at V and 4 bases at J, with 6 bases between. The DNA for the CDR3 is TGCAGTGCTCCAGAGTACAATGAGCAGTTCTTC. Encoded protein: CSAPEYNEQFF.